Listed below are T cell receptor beta chains from one sample, sequenced in a study of shared clonotypes between healthy human individuals. Assay: immunoSEQ multiplex PCR; the TCRdb copy retains only in-frame clones and omits some. The repertoire holds about 470,000 clones, with 75% to 85% as singletons. Sequenced: PBMCs. The source of these receptors is a woman between 35 and 50 years old in good health. Some clones in this sample may be carry-over from other donors' samples. The CDR3 runs from the conserved cysteine through the conserved F or W. Each record gives: clone size, D gene, V gene, J gene, CDR3 protein, CDR3 DNA. The D gene is left open where the match is weak. Expanded clones get a size class; other rows say once, few or many, or leave the size out.

>.|.|TRBV29-1|TRBJ2-7
CSVEDGGPRGGSYEQYF
TGCAGCGTTGAAGATGGGGGACCGAGAGGGGGATCCTACGAGCAGTACTTC
>.|.|TRBV6-1|TRBJ2-3
CASSRDYTGTQYF
TGTGCCAGCAGCAGGGATTACACCGGTACGCAGTATTTT
>.|.|TRBV28|TRBJ1-2
CASQVRDGYTF
TGTGCCAGCCAGGTGAGAGATGGCTACACCTTC
>once|TRBD1|TRBV7-2|TRBJ2-1
CASSPPGTGNYNEQFF
TGTGCCAGCAGCCCACCCGGGACAGGGAATTACAATGAGCAGTTCTTC
>few|.|TRBV6-5|TRBJ2-1
CASSYTRTYNEQFF
TGTGCCAGCAGTTACACCCGAACCTACAATGAGCAGTTCTTC
>.|TRBD1|TRBV29-1|TRBJ2-1
CSVGGRGLDLNEQFF
TGCAGCGTAGGGGGTAGGGGGCTCGACTTAAATGAGCAGTTCTTC
>.|.|TRBV30|TRBJ1-1
CAWSVGVNTEAFF
TGTGCCTGGAGTGTAGGAGTGAACACTGAAGCTTTCTTT
>.|.|TRBV28|TRBJ1-5
CASSSPGVVQPQHF
TGTGCCAGCAGTTCCCCAGGGGTTGTTCAGCCCCAGCATTTT
>few|.|TRBV5-6|TRBJ1-2
CASSLEVGLATGYTF
TGTGCCAGCAGCTTGGAAGTAGGCTTGGCTACTGGCTACACCTTC
>.|TRBD1|TRBV7-8|TRBJ2-7
CASSPPGQGVYEQYF
TGTGCCAGCAGCCCCCCGGGACAGGGAGTATACGAGCAGTACTTC
>.|TRBD1|TRBV19|TRBJ1-2
CASNTPGGTNYGYTF
TGTGCCAGTAATACGCCAGGGGGCACTAACTATGGCTACACCTTC
>.|.|TRBV29-1|TRBJ2-7
CSFSKGGLATQQYF
TGCAGCTTCTCGAAGGGGGGATTAGCTACGCAGCAGTACTTC
>.|TRBD1|TRBV10-3|TRBJ2-5
CAISEGQGHQETQYF
TGTGCCATCAGTGAGGGACAGGGGCACCAAGAGACCCAGTACTTC
>.|.|TRBV18|TRBJ1-1
CASSPVGGYNTEAFF
TGTGCCAGCTCACCAGTGGGAGGCTACAACACTGAAGCTTTCTTT
>.|.|TRBV5-6|TRBJ2-1
CASSPGLRYEQFF
TGTGCCAGCAGCCCGGGACTGCGGTATGAGCAGTTCTTC
>.|.|TRBV1|TRBJ2-7
CTSSQGGGGPYEQYF
TGCACCAGCAGCCAAGGGGGGGGTGGCCCCTACGAGCAGTACTTC
>.|.|TRBV27|TRBJ2-5
CASSPQRVSETQYF
TGTGCCAGCAGTCCACAGAGGGTTTCTGAGACCCAGTACTTC
>.|.|TRBV4-1|TRBJ2-2
CASSQVVPLTGELFF
TGCGCCAGCAGCCAAGTAGTCCCCCTCACCGGGGAGCTGTTTTTT
>many|TRBD2|TRBV6-4|TRBJ2-3
CASSEGLAETDTQYF
TGTGCCAGCAGTGAAGGTCTAGCGGAAACAGATACGCAGTATTTT
>.|TRBD2|TRBV11-3|TRBJ2-3
CASSLDLASGSHTQYF
TGTGCCAGCAGCTTAGATCTGGCTAGCGGGAGCCATACGCAGTATTTT
>.|TRBD1|TRBV27|TRBJ2-2
CASSLSKGQGRWTGELFF
TGTGCCAGCAGTTTATCAAAGGGACAGGGGCGTTGGACCGGGGAGCTGTTTTTT
>.|.|TRBV28|TRBJ2-7
CASRQGFDEQYF
TGTGCCAGCAGGCAGGGTTTCGACGAGCAGTACTTC
>.|.|TRBV5-6|TRBJ2-7
CASSSVSTYEQYF
TGTGCCAGCAGCTCCGTATCCACCTACGAGCAGTACTTC
>.|TRBD1|TRBV5-4|TRBJ1-3
CASSSPGQHSGNTIYF
TGTGCCAGCAGCTCACCGGGACAGCACTCTGGAAACACCATATATTTT
>.|TRBD1|TRBV6-5|TRBJ2-5
CASRRDSQETQYF
TGTGCCAGCAGGAGGGACAGTCAAGAGACCCAGTACTTC
>.|.|TRBV29-1|TRBJ2-1
CSVEDLREDSYNEQFF
TGCAGCGTTGAAGATCTTCGGGAGGACAGTTACAATGAGCAGTTCTTC
>.|.|TRBV7-6|TRBJ2-1
CASSLRNRHNEQFF
TGTGCCAGCAGCTTGCGGAATAGACACAATGAGCAGTTCTTC
>.|TRBD1|TRBV5-1|TRBJ1-1
CASSQGQGLGTEAFF
TGCGCCAGCAGCCAAGGACAGGGCCTGGGCACTGAAGCTTTCTTT
>.|.|TRBV30|TRBJ1-2
CAWSVRGVAGNTF
TGTGCCTGGAGTGTACGGGGGGTAGCTGGCAACACCTTC
>.|.|TRBV4-2|TRBJ1-6
CASSQQAQVSPLHF
TGTGCCAGCAGCCAGCAAGCTCAAGTCTCACCCCTCCACTTT
>.|TRBD1|TRBV5-6|TRBJ1-2
CASSGSREGTGGYTF
TGTGCCAGCAGCGGCAGCAGGGAAGGGACAGGTGGCTACACCTTC
>.|.|TRBV27|TRBJ2-2
CASSYFTGPNTGELFF
TGTGCCAGCAGCTATTTTACAGGACCGAACACCGGGGAGCTGTTTTTT
>.|TRBD2|TRBV27|TRBJ2-3
CASSFLAGPDTQYF
TGTGCCAGCAGTTTTCTAGCGGGACCAGATACGCAGTATTTT
>.|.|TRBV28|TRBJ2-2
CASMGQNTGELFF
TGTGCCAGCATGGGACAGAACACCGGGGAGCTGTTTTTT
>.|.|TRBV19|TRBJ1-1
CASNRAPVNTEAFF
TGTGCCAGTAACAGGGCTCCGGTGAACACTGAAGCTTTCTTT
>few|TRBD1|TRBV29-1|TRBJ2-3
CSVVRLRDRAADTQYF
TGCAGCGTTGTGAGGTTGAGGGACAGGGCAGCAGATACGCAGTATTTT
>.|.|TRBV5-4|TRBJ1-1
CASSLGRGPERAFF
TGTGCCAGCAGCTTGGGCCGGGGCCCCGAGCGGGCTTTCTTT
>.|.|TRBV28|TRBJ2-7
CASSLAYSSYEQYF
TGTGCCAGCAGTTTGGCGTACAGCTCCTACGAGCAGTACTTC
>.|.|TRBV28|TRBJ1-5
CASSKGPDQPQHF
TGTGCCAGCAGTAAGGGGCCGGATCAGCCCCAGCATTTT
>.|TRBD2|TRBV4-1|TRBJ2-7
CASSWRESYEQYF
TGCGCCAGCAGCTGGCGGGAGTCCTACGAGCAGTACTTC
>.|.|TRBV11-2|TRBJ2-5
CASSLNRDLGTQYF
TGTGCCAGCAGCTTAAACCGGGACCTCGGGACCCAGTACTTC
>.|.|TRBV7-2|TRBJ1-3
CASSLPPGNTIYF
TGTGCCAGCAGCCTCCCCCCTGGAAACACCATATATTTT
>.|TRBD1|TRBV5-1|TRBJ1-5
CASSIQGARGQPQHF
TGCGCCAGCAGCATACAGGGGGCCAGAGGACAGCCCCAGCATTTT
>.|.|TRBV7-9|TRBJ1-1
CASSLVGGGTEAFF
TGTGCCAGCAGCTTAGTAGGGGGAGGGACTGAAGCTTTCTTT
>.|TRBD1|TRBV28|TRBJ1-2
CASSYLGTGGGYTF
TGTGCCAGCAGTTACCTCGGGACAGGGGGAGGCTACACCTTC
>many|.|TRBV11-1|TRBJ2-1
CASSLGRYNEQFF
TGTGCCAGCAGCTTAGGACGGTACAATGAGCAGTTCTTC